Below, 5 T cell receptor beta chains from the same sample are listed, as sequenced in a study of blood T cell repertoires in COVID-19. Clones were sequenced by immunoSEQ multiplex PCR, and TCRdb holds only the in-frame ones, with some missing. The table includes a few hundred thousand clones, around 90% detected once. The sequencing sample was made of peripheral blood. Receptors originate from a woman aged 40 to 49 who had recovered from COVID-19.

The rearrangement joins TRBV18 to TRBJ2-2; D is perhaps TRBD1 (6 bases). Germline CDR1 and CDR2: KGHSH and LQKENI. V was clipped by 2 bases and J by 9 bases, with 13 bases between them. The CDR3 runs 14 residues. The CDR3 spells CASSPTGRIRELFF. As DNA, the CDR3 is TGTGCCAGCTCACCAACAGGGCGTATCCGGGAGCTGTTTTTT. Together with reference TRBV18 and TRBJ2-2, the CDR3 gives the full variable domain: NAGVMQNPRHLVRRRGQEARLRCSPMKGHSHVYWYRQLPEEGLKFMVYLQKENIIDESGMPKERFSAEFPKEGPSILRIQQVVRGDSAAYFCASSPTGRIRELFFGEGSRLTVL.

This clone was seen just once. This chain connects TRBV28 to TRBJ2-7; 7 bases align to TRBD1. J lost 3 bases, V lost 5 bases, and 10 bases had no gene match. This CDR3 has 15 amino acids. Germline V gene lookup returns CDR1 MDHEN and CDR2 SYDVKM. As DNA, the CDR3 is TGTGCCAGCAGTCCCGTCGACAGGGTGGACTACGAGCAGTACTTC. This encodes CASSPVDRVDYEQYF.

The chain joins TRBV9 to TRBJ2-1; 9 bases agree with TRBD2. The V gene's germline CDR1 is SGDLS and CDR2 YYNGEE. The CDR3 is made up of 14 amino acids. Germline trimming cut 0 bases from V and 7 bases from J; bases unmatched to any gene: 2. In nucleotides, the CDR3 is TGTGCCAGCAGCGTAGGTAGCGGGAGTAATGAGCAGTTCTTC. It yields the protein CASSVGSGSNEQFF.

The rearrangement joins TRBV7-6 to TRBJ2-2; the D is unclear. Trimming shortened V by 0 bases and J by 0 bases, and 5 bases separated the two germline ends. The CDR3 consists of 15 residues. In germline, CDR1 is SGHVS, CDR2 FNYEAQ. The CDR3 sequence is CASSLAKPNTGELFF. CDR3 nucleotides: TGTGCCAGCAGCTTAGCGAAGCCGAACACCGGGGAGCTGTTTTTT.

The chain combines TRBV12-2 with TRBJ2-3; whether TRBD2, the table's D call, matches the DNA was not checked. TRBV12-2 is an annotated pseudogene. The CDR3 sequence is 12 residues long. CDR3 nucleotide sequence: TGTGCAAGTCGGGAGAACGGAGATACGCAGTATTTT. Translation: CASRENGDTQYF.